What follows are 13 T cell receptor beta chains derived from one specimen sequenced in a study of T cells after yellow fever vaccination. MiXCR was run by TCRdb on the 5' RACE reads, yielding one entry per CDR3 protein. The sample has 450,000 to 650,000 distinct CDR3 sequences, 21% seen once. The material was PBMCs, obtained 21 days after the first yellow fever vaccination. All receptors come from a man in his late teens or twenties who received the YFV17D yellow fever vaccine.

This chain links TRBV13 with TRBJ2-1, with D perhaps matching TRBD2 (6 bases). V lost 4 bases, J lost 5 bases, and 18 bases lay in between. Per germline, CDR1 PRHDT and CDR2 FYEKMQ (reference sequence). The CDR3 runs 16 residues. In DNA, the CDR3 is TGTGCCAGCAGCTCCCCCGACGGGACTGATAACAATGAGCAGTTCTTC. Amino acid sequence: CASSSPDGTDNNEQFF. Drawing the rest from reference TRBV13 and TRBJ2-1, the complete variable domain is AAGVIQSPRHLIKEKRETATLKCYPIPRHDTVYWYQQGPGQDPQFLISFYEKMQSDKGSIPDRFSAQQFSDYHSELNMSSLELGDSALYFCASSSPDGTDNNEQFFGPGTRLTVL.

This sequence joins TRBV9 and TRBJ2-7; possible D gene TRBD2, 6 bases. V gave up 0 bases and J gave up 1 base, with 11 bases separating them. Germline loops: CDR1 SGDLS, CDR2 YYNGEE. The CDR3 sequence is 15 residues long. CDR3 nucleotides: TGTGCCAGCAGCGTAGATGGAGGGCGGTCCTACGAGCAGTACTTC. Translation: CASSVDGGRSYEQYF. Variable domain in full (rest from reference TRBV9 and TRBJ2-7): DSGVTQTPKHLITATGQRVTLRCSPRSGDLSVYWYQQSLDQGLQFLIQYYNGEERAKGNILERFSAQQFPDLHSELNLSSLELGDSALYFCASSVDGGRSYEQYFGPGTRLTVT.

This clonotype came up a few times. The V and J genes are TRBV5-1 and TRBJ2-1; 8 nucleotides align to TRBD1. Per germline, CDR1 SGHRS and CDR2 YFSETQ. The CDR3 covers 18 residues. V lost 2 bases, J lost 0 bases, and 10 bases stayed unmatched. The CDR3 DNA reads TGCGCCAGCAGCTTAGTAAACAGGGGGAGAAGCTCCTACAATGAGCAGTTCTTC. This codes for CASSLVNRGRSSYNEQFF.

A few counts support this clonotype. The chain uses TRBV10-3 and TRBJ2-5; TRBD1 agrees at 9 bases. Germline V CDR1 and CDR2: ENHRY, SYGVKD. Germline trimming cut 7 bases from V and 5 bases from J; bases unmatched to any gene: 5. CDR3 length: 13 amino acids. CDR3: CAIKGTGWETQYF. The CDR3 DNA follows: TGTGCCATCAAGGGGACAGGGTGGGAGACCCAGTACTTC.

This chain uses TRBV7-9 with TRBJ2-5, with D unclear. Trimming removed 5 bases from V and 5 bases from J, with 12 bases in between. Germline V gene lookup returns CDR1 SEHNR and CDR2 FQNEAQ (reference sequence). The CDR3 is 13 residues long. CDR3 sequence (DNA): TGTGCCAGCAGCATGAGTAGTATGGAGACCCAGTACTTC. This encodes CASSMSSMETQYF.

V is TRBV11-3 and J is TRBJ2-7, with 12 bases fitting TRBD1. The J segment lost 4 bases and the V segment lost 5 bases, leaving 6 bases of the junction unmatched. CDR1 is SGHNT and CDR2 is YENEEA in the germline V gene. The CDR3 is 15 amino acids. The CDR3 region has the DNA TGTGCCAGCAGCCTAGGGACAGGGGGCGATTACGAGCAGTACTTC. Protein sequence: CASSLGTGGDYEQYF.

This clonotype appeared a few times. The genes are TRBV4-1 and TRBJ1-1, with D possibly being TRBD1 (6 bases). Per germline, CDR1 MGHRA and CDR2 YSYEKL. V was cut by 5 bases and J by 2 bases, with 15 bases left in between. The CDR3 covers 15 residues. The CDR3, as DNA: TGCGCCAGCAGCAAGGGGGGACACTTTAACACTGAAGCTTTCTTT. Protein product: CASSKGGHFNTEAFF.

This clonotype occurred a few times. The V gene is TRBV24-1, the J gene TRBJ2-3; D uncertain. This CDR3 comprises 10 residues. The germline CDR1 and CDR2 sequences are KGHDR and SFDVKD. V dropped 10 bases and J dropped 8 bases, with 9 bases sitting between them. In DNA, the CDR3 is TGTGCCACGTGGGGAAGTACGCAGTATTTT. Translating gives CATWGSTQYF.

This clonotype was counted between two and nine times. The chain employs TRBV29-1 and TRBJ2-2, with 7 bases fitting TRBD1. V gave up 6 bases and J gave up 0 bases; unmatched junction bases: 1. This CDR3 spans 13 amino acids. The germline V gene has CDR1 SQVTM and CDR2 ANQGSEA. The CDR3 is CSVGQTNTGELFF. The CDR3 DNA reads as TGCAGCGTGGGACAGACGAACACCGGGGAGCTGTTTTTT.

This rearrangement joins TRBV3-1 to TRBJ1-1; D remains ambiguous. The CDR3 has 12 amino acids. V lost 0 bases and J lost 11, with 10 bases in between. Germline CDR1 is LGHDT and CDR2 is YNNKEL (reference sequence). CDR3 sequence: CASSQDKRRAFF. The CDR3 DNA sequence: TGTGCCAGCAGCCAAGATAAGCGAAGGGCTTTCTTT.

This chain joins TRBV12-3 or TRBV12-4 and TRBJ2-2, with 11 bases identical to TRBD2. The CDR3 sequence is 15 residues long. Germline trimming cut 8 bases from V and 8 bases from J; bases unmatched to any gene: 10. The DNA of the CDR3 is TGTGCCAGCGCCGAAAGACTAGCGGGGAGAGGGGAGCTGTTTTTT. It specifies CASAERLAGRGELFF.

The sample holds a few counts of this clonotype. V is TRBV20-1 and J is TRBJ2-2; no clear D. The germline V gene encodes CDR1 DFQATT and CDR2 SNEGSKA (reference sequence). The ends were cut back, 0 bases at V and 7 bases at J, with 12 bases in the middle. CDR3 length: 14 residues. The CDR3 here is CSARDGPMGGELFF. CDR3 bases: TGCAGTGCTAGAGATGGGCCCATGGGCGGGGAGCTGTTTTTT.

The V call is TRBV29-1, the J call TRBJ2-1; D gene uncertain. Germline CDR1 SQVTM, CDR2 ANQGSEA. The CDR3 runs 13 residues. The CDR3 bases are TGCAGTGCAACAGAGAGCTCCTACAATGAGCAGTTCTTC. It encodes CSATESSYNEQFF.